This T cell receptor (beta chain) was retrieved from a study of shared clonotypes between healthy human individuals. About the research overall: The study used three CD4 naive, three CD4 memory, two CD8 naive and one CD8 memory plate per donor. Findings and limits, study-wide: Naive subsets, compared against memory subsets, generally had larger estimated richness values.

Partitioning of CD4+ cells yielded a CD45RA+ naive subset and a CD45RA-negative memory subset. The CDR3 consists of 15 residues. The germline gives CDR1 SGHTS, CDR2 YDEGEE. V was cut by 5 bases and J by 3 bases, with 18 bases left in between. With respect to this clone: Its antigen is unidentified.

TCRdb's copy holds only in-frame clones and misses some; the assay was immunoSEQ multiplex PCR. Of 2,500,000 or so clones in the sample, around 94% are singletons; the top ten hold under 0.15%. Specimen: naive CD4+ T cells sorted from blood. Subset indicated: CD45RA+ positively selected. The chain carries TRBV5-8 and TRBJ2-7; D ambiguous. The source of this sequence is a man aged 18 to 30 in good health. CDR3 amino acids: CASSPSVGKGYEQYF. In nucleotides, the CDR3 is TGTGCCAGCAGTCCTTCAGTAGGGAAAGGCTACGAGCAGTACTTC.